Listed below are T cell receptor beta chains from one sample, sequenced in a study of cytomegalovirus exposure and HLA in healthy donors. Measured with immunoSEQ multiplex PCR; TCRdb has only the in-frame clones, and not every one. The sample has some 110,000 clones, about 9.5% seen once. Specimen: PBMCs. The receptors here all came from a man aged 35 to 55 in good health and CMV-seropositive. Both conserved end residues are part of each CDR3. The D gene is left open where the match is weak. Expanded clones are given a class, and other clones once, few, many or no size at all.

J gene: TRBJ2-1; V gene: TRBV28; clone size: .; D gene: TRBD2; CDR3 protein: CASSSSAGAYNEQFF; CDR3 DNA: TGTGCCAGCAGTTCCTCAGCGGGGGCCTACAATGAGCAGTTCTTC
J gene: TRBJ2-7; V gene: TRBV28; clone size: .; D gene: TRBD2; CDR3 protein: CASSRTSGTAYEQYF; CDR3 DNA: TGTGCCAGCAGTCGGACTAGCGGGACCGCCTACGAGCAGTACTTC
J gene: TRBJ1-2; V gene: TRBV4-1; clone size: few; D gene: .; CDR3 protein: CASSQVGGGNLEGYTF; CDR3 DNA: TGCGCCAGCAGCCAAGTGGGGGGGGGCAACTTAGAAGGCTACACCTTC
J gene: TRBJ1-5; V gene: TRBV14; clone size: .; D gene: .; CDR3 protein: CASSPQPGGAQHF; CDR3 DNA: TGTGCCAGCAGCCCCCAACCCGGGGGAGCCCAGCATTTT
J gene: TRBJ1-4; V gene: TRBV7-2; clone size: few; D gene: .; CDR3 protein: CASSLTGRSEKLFF; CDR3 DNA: TGTGCCAGCAGCTTAACGGGGAGGAGTGAAAAACTGTTTTTT
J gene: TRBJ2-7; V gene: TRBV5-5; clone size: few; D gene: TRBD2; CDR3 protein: CASSLRLAGSSYEQYF; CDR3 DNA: TGTGCCAGCAGCTTGCGCCTAGCGGGGTCCTCCTACGAGCAGTACTTC
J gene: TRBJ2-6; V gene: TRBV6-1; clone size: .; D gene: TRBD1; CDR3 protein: CASSEQGQGSNGANVLTF; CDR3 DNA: TGTGCCAGCAGTGAACAGGGACAGGGTAGCAATGGGGCCAACGTCCTGACTTTC
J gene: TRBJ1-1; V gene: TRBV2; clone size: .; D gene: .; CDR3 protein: CASIIRTVMNTEAFF; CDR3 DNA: TGTGCCAGCATCATCCGGACAGTCATGAACACTGAAGCTTTCTTT
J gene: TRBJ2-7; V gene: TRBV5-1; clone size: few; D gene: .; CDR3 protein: CASSLADTLYEQYF; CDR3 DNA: TGCGCCAGCAGCCTTGCTGACACACTCTACGAGCAGTACTTC
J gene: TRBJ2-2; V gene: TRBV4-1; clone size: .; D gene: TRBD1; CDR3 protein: CASSLGTGNTGELFF; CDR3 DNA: TGCGCCAGCAGCCTTGGGACAGGGAACACCGGGGAGCTGTTTTTT
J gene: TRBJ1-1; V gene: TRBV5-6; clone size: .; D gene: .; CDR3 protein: CASSSHRDKYHTEAFF; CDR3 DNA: TGTGCCAGCAGCTCACACCGGGACAAATACCACACTGAAGCTTTCTTT
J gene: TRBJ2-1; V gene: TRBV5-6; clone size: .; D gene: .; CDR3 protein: CASSSIWGDEQFF; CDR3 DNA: TGTGCCAGCAGCTCGATTTGGGGGGATGAGCAGTTCTTC
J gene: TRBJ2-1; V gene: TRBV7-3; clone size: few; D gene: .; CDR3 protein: CASSQGAAYNEQFF; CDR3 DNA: TGTGCCAGCAGCCAAGGCGCGGCCTACAATGAGCAGTTCTTC
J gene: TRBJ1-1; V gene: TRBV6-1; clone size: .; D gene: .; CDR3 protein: CASSRGGRNTEAFF; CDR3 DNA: TGTGCCAGCAGTCGGGGGGGCCGGAACACTGAAGCTTTCTTT
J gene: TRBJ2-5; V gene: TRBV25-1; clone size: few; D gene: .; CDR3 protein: CASSTPYQETQYF; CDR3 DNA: TGTGCCAGCAGTACTCCGTACCAAGAGACCCAGTACTTC
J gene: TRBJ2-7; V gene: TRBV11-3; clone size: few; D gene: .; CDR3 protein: CASSFRGKDEQYF; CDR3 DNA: TGTGCCAGCAGCTTCCGAGGGAAGGACGAGCAGTACTTC
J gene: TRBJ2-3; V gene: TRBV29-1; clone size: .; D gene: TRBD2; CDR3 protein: CSARGGVNTQYF; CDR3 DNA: TGCAGTGCCCGGGGGGGCGTTAATACGCAGTATTTT
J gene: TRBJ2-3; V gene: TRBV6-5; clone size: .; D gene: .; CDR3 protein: CASSYLTSTDTQYF; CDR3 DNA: TGTGCCAGCAGTTACTTAACTAGCACAGATACGCAGTATTTT
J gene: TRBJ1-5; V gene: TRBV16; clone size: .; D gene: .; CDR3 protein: CASRAQAVSNQPQHF; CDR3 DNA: TGTGCCAGCCGCGCACAGGCAGTTAGCAATCAGCCCCAGCATTTT
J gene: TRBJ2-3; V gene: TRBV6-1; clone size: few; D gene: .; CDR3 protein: CASSEEGTATRRYF; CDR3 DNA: TGTGCCAGCAGTGAAGAAGGTACAGCCACTCGCAGGTATTTT
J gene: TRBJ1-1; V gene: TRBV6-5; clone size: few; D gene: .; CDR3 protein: CASSAGLFITEAFF; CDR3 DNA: TGTGCCAGCAGTGCGGGCCTATTCATCACTGAAGCTTTCTTT
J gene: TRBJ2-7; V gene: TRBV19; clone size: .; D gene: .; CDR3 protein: CASSIDGSYEQYF; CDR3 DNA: TGTGCCAGTAGTATAGACGGGTCCTACGAGCAGTACTTC
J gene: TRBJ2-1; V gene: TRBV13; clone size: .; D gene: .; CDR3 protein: CASSSRVHYNEQFF; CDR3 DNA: TGTGCCAGCAGCTCTCGGGTCCATTACAATGAGCAGTTCTTC
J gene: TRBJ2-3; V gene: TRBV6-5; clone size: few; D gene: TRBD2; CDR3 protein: CASSYSTSGSTDTQYF; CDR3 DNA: TGTGCCAGCAGTTACTCGACTAGCGGGAGCACAGATACGCAGTATTTT
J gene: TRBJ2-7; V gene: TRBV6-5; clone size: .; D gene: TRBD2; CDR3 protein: CASSYAQRGYEQYF; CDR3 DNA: TGTGCCAGCAGTTATGCCCAGCGGGGTTACGAGCAGTACTTC
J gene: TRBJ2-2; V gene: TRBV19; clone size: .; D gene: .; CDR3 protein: CASTIEKLTGELFF; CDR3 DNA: TGTGCCAGTACTATCGAAAAGCTGACCGGGGAGCTGTTTTTT
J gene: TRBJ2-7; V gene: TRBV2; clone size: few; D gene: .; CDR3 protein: CASSEQGGSSYEQYF; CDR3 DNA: TGTGCCAGCAGTGAACAGGGAGGTAGCTCCTACGAGCAGTACTTC
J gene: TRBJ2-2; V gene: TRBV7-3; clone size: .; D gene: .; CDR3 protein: CASSPSLLTGELFF; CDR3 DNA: TGTGCCAGCAGCCCAAGCTTACTTACCGGGGAGCTGTTTTTT
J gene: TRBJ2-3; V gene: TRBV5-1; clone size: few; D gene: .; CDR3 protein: CASSRREGGLGDTQYF; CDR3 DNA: TGCGCCAGCAGCAGGAGGGAGGGGGGACTTGGAGATACGCAGTATTTT
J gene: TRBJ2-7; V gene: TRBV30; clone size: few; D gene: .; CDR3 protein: CAWSLHRVPYEQYF; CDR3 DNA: TGTGCCTGGAGTCTCCACAGGGTCCCCTACGAGCAGTACTTC
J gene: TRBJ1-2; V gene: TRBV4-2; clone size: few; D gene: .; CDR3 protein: CASSQDSAATGYGYTF; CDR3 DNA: TGTGCCAGCAGCCAAGATTCGGCGGCTACGGGGTATGGCTACACCTTC
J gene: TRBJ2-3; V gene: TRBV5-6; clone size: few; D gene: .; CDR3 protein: CASSSQGTDTQYF; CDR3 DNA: TGTGCCAGCAGCTCACAGGGTACAGATACGCAGTATTTT
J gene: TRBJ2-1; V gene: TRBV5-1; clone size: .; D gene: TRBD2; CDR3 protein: CASSLGTSGSYEQFF; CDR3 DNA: TGCGCCAGCAGCTTGGGGACTAGCGGGAGTTATGAGCAGTTCTTC
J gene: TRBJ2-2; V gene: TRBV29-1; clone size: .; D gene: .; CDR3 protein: CSVEGLNTGELFF; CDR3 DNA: TGCAGCGTTGAGGGCTTGAACACCGGGGAGCTGTTTTTT
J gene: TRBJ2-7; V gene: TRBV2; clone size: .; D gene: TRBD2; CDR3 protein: CASRVLAGVVEQYF; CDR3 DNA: TGTGCCAGCAGGGTACTAGCGGGAGTGGTCGAGCAGTACTTC
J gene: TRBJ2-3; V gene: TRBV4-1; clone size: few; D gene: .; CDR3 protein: CASSQRDSGQPDTQYF; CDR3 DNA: TGCGCCAGCAGCCAACGTGACTCCGGACAGCCAGATACGCAGTATTTT
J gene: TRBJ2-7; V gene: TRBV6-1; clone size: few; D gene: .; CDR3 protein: CASSRDTVYEQYF; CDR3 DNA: TGTGCCAGCAGTAGGGACACCGTCTACGAGCAGTACTTC
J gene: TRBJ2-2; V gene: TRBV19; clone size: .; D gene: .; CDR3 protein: CASRSTGPGELFF; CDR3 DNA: TGTGCCAGTAGATCTACAGGGCCCGGGGAGCTGTTTTTT
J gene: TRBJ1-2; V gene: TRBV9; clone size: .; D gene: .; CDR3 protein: CASSPQARPEGYTF; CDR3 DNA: TGTGCCAGCAGCCCCCAGGCCCGGCCAGAAGGCTACACCTTC
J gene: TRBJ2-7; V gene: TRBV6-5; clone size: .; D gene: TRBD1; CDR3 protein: CASRRTGGFPYEQYF; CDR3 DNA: TGTGCCAGCAGGAGGACAGGCGGATTCCCCTACGAGCAGTACTTC
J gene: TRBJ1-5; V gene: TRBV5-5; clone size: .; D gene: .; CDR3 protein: CASSSGLSNQPQHF; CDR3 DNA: TGTGCCAGCAGCTCCGGTTTGAGCAATCAGCCCCAGCATTTT
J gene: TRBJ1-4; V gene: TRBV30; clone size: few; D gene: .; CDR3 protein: CAWSVRVNEKLFF; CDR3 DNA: TGTGCCTGGAGTGTACGGGTTAATGAAAAACTGTTTTTT
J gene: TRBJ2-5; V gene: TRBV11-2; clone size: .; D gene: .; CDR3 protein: CASSIRDTQETQYF; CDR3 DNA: TGTGCCAGCAGCATCCGGGACACTCAAGAGACCCAGTACTTC
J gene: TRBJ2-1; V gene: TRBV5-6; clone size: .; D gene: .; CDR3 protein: CASSLPSGPRYNEQFF; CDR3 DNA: TGTGCCAGCAGCTTGCCCAGCGGACCCCGCTACAATGAGCAGTTCTTC
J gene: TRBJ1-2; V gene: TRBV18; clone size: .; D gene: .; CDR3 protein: CASSQGANYGYTF; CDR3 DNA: TGTGCCAGCTCACAGGGGGCTAACTATGGCTACACCTTC
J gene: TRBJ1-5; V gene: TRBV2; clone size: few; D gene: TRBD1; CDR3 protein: CASRPNHRDSGNQPQHF; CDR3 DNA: TGTGCCAGCAGGCCCAACCACCGGGACAGCGGGAATCAGCCCCAGCATTTT
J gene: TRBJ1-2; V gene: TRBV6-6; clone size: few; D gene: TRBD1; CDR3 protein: CASSYGDRATSYTF; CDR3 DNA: TGTGCCAGCAGTTACGGGGACAGGGCAACAAGCTACACCTTC
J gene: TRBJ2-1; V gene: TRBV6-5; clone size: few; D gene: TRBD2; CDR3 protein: CASSYSGLAGVDEQFF; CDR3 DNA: TGTGCCAGCAGTTACTCCGGACTAGCGGGAGTCGATGAGCAGTTCTTC
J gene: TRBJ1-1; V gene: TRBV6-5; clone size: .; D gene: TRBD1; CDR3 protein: CASSSPKGQGRGAFF; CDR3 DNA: TGTGCCAGCAGTTCACCTAAAGGACAGGGAAGAGGAGCTTTCTTT
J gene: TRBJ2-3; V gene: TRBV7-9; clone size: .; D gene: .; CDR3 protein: CASSPGVSPDTQYF; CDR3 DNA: TGTGCCAGCAGCCCCGGAGTGAGCCCAGATACGCAGTATTTT
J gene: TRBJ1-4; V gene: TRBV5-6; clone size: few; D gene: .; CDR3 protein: CASSLGESEKLFF; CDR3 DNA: TGTGCCAGCAGCTTGGGGGAGAGTGAAAAACTGTTTTTT
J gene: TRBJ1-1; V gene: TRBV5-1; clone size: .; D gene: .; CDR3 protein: CASRSRTEAFF; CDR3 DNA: TGCGCCAGCCGGAGTCGCACTGAAGCTTTCTTT
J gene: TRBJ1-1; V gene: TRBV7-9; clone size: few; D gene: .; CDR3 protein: CASSPSRGAFF; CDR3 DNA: TGTGCCAGCAGCCCTAGCCGGGGAGCTTTCTTT
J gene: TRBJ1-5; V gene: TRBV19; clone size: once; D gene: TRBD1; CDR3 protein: CASSVRKRGQVRGINQPQHF; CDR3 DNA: TGTGCCAGTAGTGTCCGGAAAAGGGGGCAGGTAAGAGGGATCAATCAGCCCCAGCATTTT
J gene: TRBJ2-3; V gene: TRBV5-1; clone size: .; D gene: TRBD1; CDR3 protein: CASSRDRGSDTQYF; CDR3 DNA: TGCGCCAGCAGTCGGGACAGGGGTTCAGATACGCAGTATTTT
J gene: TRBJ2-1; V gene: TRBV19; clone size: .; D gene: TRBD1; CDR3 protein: CASRLQGGSYNEQFF; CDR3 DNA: TGTGCCAGTAGGCTACAGGGGGGCTCCTACAATGAGCAGTTCTTC
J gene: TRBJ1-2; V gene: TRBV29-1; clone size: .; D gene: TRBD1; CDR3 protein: CSVPSDRGRNYGYTF; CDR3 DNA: TGCAGCGTACCGTCCGACAGGGGGCGAAACTATGGCTACACCTTC
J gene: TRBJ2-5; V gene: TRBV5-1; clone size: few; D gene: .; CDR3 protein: CASSSEGGRQETQYF; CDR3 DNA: TGCGCCAGCAGTTCGGAAGGGGGTCGGCAAGAGACCCAGTACTTC
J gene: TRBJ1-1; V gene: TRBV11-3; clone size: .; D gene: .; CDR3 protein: CASSLRATGMNTEAFF; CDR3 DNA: TGTGCCAGCAGCTTAAGGGCTACCGGGATGAACACTGAAGCTTTCTTT
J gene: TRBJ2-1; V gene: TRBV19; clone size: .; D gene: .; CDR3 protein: CASSREGESSYNEQFF; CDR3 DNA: TGTGCCAGTAGTCGCGAAGGAGAGAGCTCCTACAATGAGCAGTTCTTC